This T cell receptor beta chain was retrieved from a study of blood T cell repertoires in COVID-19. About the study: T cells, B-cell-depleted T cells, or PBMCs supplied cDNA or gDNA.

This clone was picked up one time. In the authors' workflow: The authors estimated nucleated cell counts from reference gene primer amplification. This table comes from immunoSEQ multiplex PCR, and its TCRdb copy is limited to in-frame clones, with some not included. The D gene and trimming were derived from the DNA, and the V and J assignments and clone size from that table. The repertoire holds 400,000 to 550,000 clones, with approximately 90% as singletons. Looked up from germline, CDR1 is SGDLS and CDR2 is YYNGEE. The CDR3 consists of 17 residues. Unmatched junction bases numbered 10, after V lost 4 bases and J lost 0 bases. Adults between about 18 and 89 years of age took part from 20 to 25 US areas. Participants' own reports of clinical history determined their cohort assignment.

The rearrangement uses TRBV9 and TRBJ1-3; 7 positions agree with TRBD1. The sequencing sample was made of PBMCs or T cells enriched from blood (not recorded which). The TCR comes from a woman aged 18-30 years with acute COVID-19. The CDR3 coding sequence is TGTGCCAGCAGCACTACCCGGGACAGAAACTCTGGAAACACCATATATTTT. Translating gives CASSTTRDRNSGNTIYF.